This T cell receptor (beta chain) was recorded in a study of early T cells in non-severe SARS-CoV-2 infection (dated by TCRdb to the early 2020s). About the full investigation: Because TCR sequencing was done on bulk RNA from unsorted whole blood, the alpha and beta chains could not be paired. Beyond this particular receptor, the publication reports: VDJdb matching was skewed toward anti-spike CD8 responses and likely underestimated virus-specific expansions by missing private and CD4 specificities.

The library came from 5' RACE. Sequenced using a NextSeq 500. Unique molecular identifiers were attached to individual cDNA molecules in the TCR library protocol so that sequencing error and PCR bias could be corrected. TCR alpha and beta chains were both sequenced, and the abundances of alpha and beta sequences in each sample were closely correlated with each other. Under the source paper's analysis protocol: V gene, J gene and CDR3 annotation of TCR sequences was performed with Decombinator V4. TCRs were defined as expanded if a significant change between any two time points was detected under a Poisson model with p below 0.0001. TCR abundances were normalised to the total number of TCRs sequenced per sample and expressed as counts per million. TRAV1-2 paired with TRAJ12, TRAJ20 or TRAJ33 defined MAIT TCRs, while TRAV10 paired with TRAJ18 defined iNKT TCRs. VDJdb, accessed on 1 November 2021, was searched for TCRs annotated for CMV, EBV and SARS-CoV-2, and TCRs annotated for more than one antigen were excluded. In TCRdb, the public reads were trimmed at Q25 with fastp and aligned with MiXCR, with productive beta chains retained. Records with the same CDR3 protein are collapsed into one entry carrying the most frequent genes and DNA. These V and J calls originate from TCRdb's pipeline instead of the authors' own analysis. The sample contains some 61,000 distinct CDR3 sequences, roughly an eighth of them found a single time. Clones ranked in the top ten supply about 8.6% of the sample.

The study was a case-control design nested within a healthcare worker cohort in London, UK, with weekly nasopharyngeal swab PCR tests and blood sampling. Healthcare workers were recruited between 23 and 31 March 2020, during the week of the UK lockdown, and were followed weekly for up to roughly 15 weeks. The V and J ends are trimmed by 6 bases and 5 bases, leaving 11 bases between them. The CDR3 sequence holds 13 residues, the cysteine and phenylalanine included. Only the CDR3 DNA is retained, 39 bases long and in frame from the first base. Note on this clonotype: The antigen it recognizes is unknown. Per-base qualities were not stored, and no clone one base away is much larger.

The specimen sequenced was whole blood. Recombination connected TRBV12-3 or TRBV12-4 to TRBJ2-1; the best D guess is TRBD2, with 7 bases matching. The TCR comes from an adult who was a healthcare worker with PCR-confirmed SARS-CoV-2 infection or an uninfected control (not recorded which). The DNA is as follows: TGTGCCAGCAGCCACGGGGGGCACAATGAGCAGTTCTTC. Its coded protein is CASSHGGHNEQFF.